This TCR beta chain was sequenced during a study of blood T cell repertoires in COVID-19. Study details: The United States, Italy and Spain supplied acute and convalescent COVID-19 samples. From T cells, B-cell-depleted T cells, or PBMCs came the material, which was cDNA or gDNA.

Trimming stripped 2 bases from V and 5 bases from J, with 13 bases between. The CDR3 spans 16 residues. Looked up from germline, CDR1 is MGHRA and CDR2 is YSYEKL. Individuals aged about 18 to 89 years were recruited from about two dozen US areas. Each participant's cohort was designated according to participant-reported clinical history. Clones were read by immunoSEQ multiplex PCR, and TCRdb kept only the in-frame ones, dropping some. The sample consists of fewer than 350,000 clones, approximately 85% of them appearing once. The sequenced sample consisted of PBMCs or T cells enriched from blood (not recorded which). J is TRBJ1-6 and V is TRBV4-1, with D possibly matching TRBD1 (5 bases). The origin of this receptor is a man under 40 who had recovered from COVID-19. CDR3 protein: CASSQIWTRHNSPLHF. The DNA of the CDR3 is TGCGCCAGCAGCCAAATTTGGACACGACATAATTCACCCCTCCACTTT.